This T cell receptor beta chain was sequenced for a study of blood T cells in healthy people across ages (dated by TCRdb to the mid-2010s). Turning to the overall study: In model experiments, roughly one uniquely barcoded TCR beta cDNA molecule per two T cells was captured by template switching. To avoid experimental bias, donors of different ages were spread randomly across the sequencing lanes. Using deep sequencing normalized with unique cDNA molecular identifiers, the study measured how TCR beta repertoire diversity changes with age. Using the same blood draw, the study looked at two additional independent replicas of 1 million unique cDNA reads for two donors, one aged 18 to 30 and the other aged 80 or older. The donors were split into four age groups: young (average roughly 15 years), middle-aged (around 40), aged (about 56) and long-lived (under 85). Beyond this particular receptor, the publication reports: Compared with the aged group, the long-lived group had more naive CD4+ T cells, fewer expanded clones and increased TCR diversity, a pattern suggesting age selection. The CMV infection status of donors was not known, potentially confounding age-related changes in expanded clonotypes. There was a strong correlation between observed TCR beta diversity and the percentage of naive T cells measured by flow cytometry. As age increased, observed TCR beta diversity per million T cells dropped in a roughly linear way, and a significant reduction was already evident by age approximately 40. Total diversity estimates from one million sequenced T cells were considered lower bounds and underestimates. Bulk unsorted PBMC profiling prevented conclusive comparison of naive and antigen-experienced compartments.

To prepare the library, 5' RACE was applied. A second PCR of roughly 6 to 11 cycles was run with a J-beta primer mix and a sample-barcoded 5' primer. A template-switch 5' adaptor carrying 12 random nucleotides introduced a unique molecular identifier onto each TCR beta cDNA molecule. Each sample yielded at least 3 million CDR3-containing paired-end reads. The Mint cDNA synthesis kit, primed by a TRBC-specific oligonucleotide, was used to synthesize first-strand cDNA from all RNA. Following uracil-DNA glycosylase treatment, all cDNA underwent a first 18-cycle PCR with the universal primers M1SS and BC2_uni_R. On the authors' methods: Each sample was normalized by randomly selecting 1 million high-quality reads, each carrying a distinct molecular identifier. Instead of being binned into consensus sequences, reads that shared molecular identifiers were thrown out. MiTCR, set to a Q25 quality threshold and the strictest error-elimination algorithm, was used for CDR3 identification, clonotype clustering and error correction. A nonparametric unseen species model with Euler transformation was used to estimate a lower bound on total TCR beta diversity. Starting from the raw public reads, TCRdb applied fastp trimming at Q25, assembled clones with MiXCR and retained in-frame beta chains. One record per CDR3 amino acid sequence lists the most common genes and DNA. These V and J calls originate from TCRdb's pipeline instead of the authors' own analysis. Within this sample are 1.8 million or so distinct CDR3 sequences, with roughly two fifths of them counted one time only. Jointly, the top ten make up about 21% of the sample.

As concerns this clonotype: Its antigen target is currently unknown. Nothing much larger sits one base from this clone, and base qualities are not available.

Donors were a few dozen systemically healthy Caucasian individuals from Russia aged roughly 6 to 100 years. Each donor gave 8 to 10 milliliters of peripheral blood, collected into EDTA-treated Vacutainer tubes. PBMCs were isolated by Ficoll-Paque density-gradient centrifugation, with at least 7 million obtained per sample. Total RNA was extracted from PBMCs with Trizol reagent, with at least 5 micrograms obtained per sample. For every donor, an aliquot of PBMCs went through flow cytometry to measure the percentages of naive CD45RAhigh/CD27high T cells. This sequence was found in a human donor in good health. Source material: blood.

Read as DNA, the sequence is TGTGCCAGCAGCGTAGCCCCAAGGTCCTACAATGAGCAGTTCTTC. Its protein reads: CASSVAPRSYNEQFF. The V and J segments used are TRBV9 and TRBJ2-1, with no confidently assigned D gene. The V end loses 0 bases and the J end loses 1 base, and a stretch of 8 bases separates them. From its cysteine to its phenylalanine, the CDR3 spans 15 amino acids. The sequence is cut down to CDR3 DNA, 45 bases in frame from base 1. The germline V gene gives CDR1 as SGDLS and CDR2 as YYNGEE.